This T cell receptor beta chain was recorded in a study of blood T cell repertoires in COVID-19. Study-wide background: Sources were T cells, B-cell-depleted T cells, or PBMCs; the material itself was cDNA or gDNA.

Original handling: Quantification of nucleated cells was approximated via reference gene primer amplification. Produced via immunoSEQ multiplex PCR; TCRdb's table is partial and in-frame only. D and trimming were read from the DNA, whereas the V and J calls and clone size are those reported in that table. The sample shows about 260,000 clones, 80% to 90% of them seen only once. The source material was peripheral blood. This clonotype was sampled from a woman aged 40 to 49 with acute or convalescent COVID-19.

The CDR3 here is CATSDAGQREAFF. The CDR3 DNA follows: TGTGCCACCAGTGACGCGGGACAGAGAGAAGCTTTCTTT. The V gene is TRBV24-1, the J gene TRBJ1-1; TRBD1 agrees at 7 bases. The CDR3 totals 13 residues. The germline CDR1 and CDR2 sequences are KGHDR and SFDVKD. V gave up 4 bases and J gave up 8 bases; unmatched junction bases: 6.